This T cell receptor beta chain comes out of a study of T cell repertoires in cytomegalovirus infection. Turning to the study itself: Shared public TCR beta signatures pointed to both CMV infection and a matching HLA type. Overall study findings and caveats: The cumulative frequency of public TCR beta families distinguished individuals who carried CMV together with the relevant HLA. HLA-C-restricted TCR beta clonotypes specific for CMV led the ex vivo response.

CDR3 length: 14 amino acids. Germline V gene lookup returns CDR1 GTSNPN and CDR2 SVGIG (reference sequence). V was clipped by 3 bases and J by 7 bases; unmatched bases: 9. Via MiXCR, TCRdb re-called the reads, giving one row per CDR3 protein. The top ten clones hold more than 2.5% of a sample with about 740,000 distinct CDR3 sequences, 35% of them seen once. As concerns this clonotype: Antigen: not known.

The source of this sequence is a human donor in good health (CMV status not recorded). Some clones in this sample may be carry-over from other donors' samples. The sample comprised PBMCs. The chain employs TRBV30 and TRBJ2-4; 7 bases map to TRBD2. The CDR3 here is CAWRGLGGANIQYF. CDR3 nucleotides: TGTGCCTGGAGGGGGTTGGGAGGGGCCAACATTCAGTACTTC.